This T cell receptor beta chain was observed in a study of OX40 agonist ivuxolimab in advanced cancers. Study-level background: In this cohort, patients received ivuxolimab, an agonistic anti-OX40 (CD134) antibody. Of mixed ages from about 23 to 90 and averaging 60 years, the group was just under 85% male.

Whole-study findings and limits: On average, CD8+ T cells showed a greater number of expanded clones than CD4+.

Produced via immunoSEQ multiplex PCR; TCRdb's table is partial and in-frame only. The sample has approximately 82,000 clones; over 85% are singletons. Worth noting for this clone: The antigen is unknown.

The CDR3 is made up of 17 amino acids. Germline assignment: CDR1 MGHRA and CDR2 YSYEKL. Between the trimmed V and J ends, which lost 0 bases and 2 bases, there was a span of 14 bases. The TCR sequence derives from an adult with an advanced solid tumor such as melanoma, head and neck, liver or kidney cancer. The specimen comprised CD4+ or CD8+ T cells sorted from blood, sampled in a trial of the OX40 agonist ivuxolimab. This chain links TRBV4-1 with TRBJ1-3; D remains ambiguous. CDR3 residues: CASSQDALSAAGNTIYF. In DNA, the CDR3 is TGCGCCAGCAGCCAAGACGCCCTAAGTGCGGCTGGAAACACCATATATTTT.